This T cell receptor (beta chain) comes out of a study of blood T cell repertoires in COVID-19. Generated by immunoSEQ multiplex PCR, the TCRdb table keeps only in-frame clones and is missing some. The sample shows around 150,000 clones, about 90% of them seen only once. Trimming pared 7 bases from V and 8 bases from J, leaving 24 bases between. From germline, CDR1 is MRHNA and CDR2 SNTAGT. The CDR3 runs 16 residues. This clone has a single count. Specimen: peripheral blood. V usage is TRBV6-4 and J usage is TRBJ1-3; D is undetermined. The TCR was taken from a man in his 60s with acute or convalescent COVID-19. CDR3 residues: CASNHITTVANDTIYF. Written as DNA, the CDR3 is TGTGCCAGCAACCATATAACCACGGTCGCGAATGACACCATATATTTT.